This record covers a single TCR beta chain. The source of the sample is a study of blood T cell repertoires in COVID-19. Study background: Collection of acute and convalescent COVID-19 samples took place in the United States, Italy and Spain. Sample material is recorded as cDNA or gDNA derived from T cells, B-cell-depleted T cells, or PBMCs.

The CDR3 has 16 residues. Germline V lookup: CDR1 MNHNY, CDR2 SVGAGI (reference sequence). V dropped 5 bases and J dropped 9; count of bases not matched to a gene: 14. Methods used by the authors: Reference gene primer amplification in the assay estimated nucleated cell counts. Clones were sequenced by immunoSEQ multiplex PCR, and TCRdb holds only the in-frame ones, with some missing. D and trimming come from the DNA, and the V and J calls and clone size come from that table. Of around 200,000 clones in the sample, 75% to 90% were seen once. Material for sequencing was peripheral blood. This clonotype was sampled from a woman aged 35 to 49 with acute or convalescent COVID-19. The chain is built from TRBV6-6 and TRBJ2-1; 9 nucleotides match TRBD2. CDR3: CASSRGTGTSRSEQFF. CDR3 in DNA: TGTGCCAGCAGTCGAGGGACCGGGACTAGCCGGAGTGAGCAGTTCTTC.